This T cell receptor (beta chain) stems from a study of shared clonotypes between healthy human individuals. Naive-designated CD8 cells lacked CD45RO, were positively enriched for CCR7, and omitted terminally differentiated effector memory CD45RA+ cells. Each of the donors was a healthy adult who was HIV-negative and had not had a recent acute infection or vaccination. TCRdb keeps only in-frame clones here, not all; method: immunoSEQ multiplex PCR. The sample yields hundreds of thousands of clones, 85% to 95% seen once. The V end lost 5 bases, the J end lost 4 bases, and 9 bases lay between the germline ends. The CDR3 loop spans 13 amino acids. Germline V gives CDR1 SEHNR, CDR2 FQNEAQ (reference sequence).

The TCR sequence derives from a man younger than 40 in good health. The chain carries TRBV7-9 and TRBJ1-5; D remains ambiguous. The source material was naive CD8+ T cells sorted from blood. This chain's CDR3 is CASSQSHNQPQHF. Written as DNA, the CDR3 is TGTGCCAGCAGCCAATCCCATAATCAGCCCCAGCATTTT.